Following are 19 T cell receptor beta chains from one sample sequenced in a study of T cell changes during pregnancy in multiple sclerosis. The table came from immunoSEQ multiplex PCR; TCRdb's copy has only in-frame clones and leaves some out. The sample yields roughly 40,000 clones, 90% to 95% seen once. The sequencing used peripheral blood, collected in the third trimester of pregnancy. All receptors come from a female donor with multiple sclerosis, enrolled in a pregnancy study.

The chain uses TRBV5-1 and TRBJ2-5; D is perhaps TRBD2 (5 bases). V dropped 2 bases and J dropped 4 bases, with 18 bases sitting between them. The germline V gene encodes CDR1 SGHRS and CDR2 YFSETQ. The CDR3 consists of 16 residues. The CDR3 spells CASSLGTVGERETQYF. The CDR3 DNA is TGCGCCAGCAGCTTAGGAACGGTTGGGGAGCGAGAGACCCAGTACTTC. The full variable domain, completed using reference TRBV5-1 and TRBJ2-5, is KAGVTQTPRYLIKTRGQQVTLSCSPISGHRSVSWYQQTPGQGLQFLFEYFSETQRNKGNFPGRFSGRQFSNSRSEMNVSTLELGDSALYLCASSLGTVGERETQYFGPGTRLLVL.

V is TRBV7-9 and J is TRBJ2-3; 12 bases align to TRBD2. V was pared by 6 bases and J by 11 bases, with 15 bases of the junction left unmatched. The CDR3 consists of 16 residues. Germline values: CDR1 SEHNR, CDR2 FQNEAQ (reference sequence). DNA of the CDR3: TGTGCCAGCAGTCCCGGGACTAGCGGGTCCTCGGGCGGGCAGTATTTT. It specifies CASSPGTSGSSGGQYF.

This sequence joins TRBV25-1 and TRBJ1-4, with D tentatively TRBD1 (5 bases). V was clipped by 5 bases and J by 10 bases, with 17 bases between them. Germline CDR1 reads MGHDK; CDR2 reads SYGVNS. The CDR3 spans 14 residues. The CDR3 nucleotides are TGTGCCAGCAGTTACGGGGGGTCCATTGGAAAACTGTTTTTT. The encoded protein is CASSYGGSIGKLFF.

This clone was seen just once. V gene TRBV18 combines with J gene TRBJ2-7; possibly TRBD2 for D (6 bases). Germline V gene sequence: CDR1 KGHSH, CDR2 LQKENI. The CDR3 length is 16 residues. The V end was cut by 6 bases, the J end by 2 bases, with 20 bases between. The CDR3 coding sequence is TGTGCCAGCTCTCCCGTCGGCGGCGGGAACACCTACGAGCAGTACTTC. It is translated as CASSPVGGGNTYEQYF.

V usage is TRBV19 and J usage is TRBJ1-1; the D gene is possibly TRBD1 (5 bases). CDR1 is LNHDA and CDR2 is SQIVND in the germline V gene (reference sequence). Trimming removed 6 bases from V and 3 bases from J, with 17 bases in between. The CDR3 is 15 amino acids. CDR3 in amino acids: CASSPQSDIYTEAFF. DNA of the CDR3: TGTGCCAGTAGCCCCCAATCGGACATCTACACTGAAGCTTTCTTT.

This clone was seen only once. Written as DNA, the CDR3 is TGTGCCAGCAGTTTATCAGTAGCGGGAGAGGATGAGCAGTTCTTC. The encoded protein is CASSLSVAGEDEQFF. The chain couples TRBV27 to TRBJ2-1; TRBD2 agrees at 9 bases. This CDR3 is 15 amino acids long. From germline, CDR1 is MNHEY and CDR2 SMNVEV (reference sequence). V shed 0 bases, J shed 8 bases, and the junction held 5 bases outside the gene matches.

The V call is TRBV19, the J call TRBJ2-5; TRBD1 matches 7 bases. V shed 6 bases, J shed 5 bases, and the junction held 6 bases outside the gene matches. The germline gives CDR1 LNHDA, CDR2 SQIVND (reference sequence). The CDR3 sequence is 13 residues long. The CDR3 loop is CASSVTGSETQYF. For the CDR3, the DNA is TGTGCCAGTAGCGTGACAGGGTCTGAGACCCAGTACTTC. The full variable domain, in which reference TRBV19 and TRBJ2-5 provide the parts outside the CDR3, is DGGITQSPKYLFRKEGQNVTLSCEQNLNHDAMYWYRQDPGQGLRLIYYSQIVNDFQKGDIAEGYSVSREKKESFPLTVTSAQKNPTAFYLCASSVTGSETQYFGPGTRLLVL.

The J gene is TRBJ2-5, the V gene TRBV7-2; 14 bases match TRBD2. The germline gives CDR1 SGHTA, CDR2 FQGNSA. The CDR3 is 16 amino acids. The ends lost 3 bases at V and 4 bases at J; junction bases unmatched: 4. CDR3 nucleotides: TGTGCCAGCAGCTTCATAGGACTAGCGGGGGGAGAGACCCAGTACTTC. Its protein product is CASSFIGLAGGETQYF.

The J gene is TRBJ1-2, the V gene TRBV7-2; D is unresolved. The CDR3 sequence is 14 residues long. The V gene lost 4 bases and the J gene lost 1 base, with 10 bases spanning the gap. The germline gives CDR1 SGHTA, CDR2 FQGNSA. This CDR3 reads CASSWGVLNYGYTF. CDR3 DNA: TGTGCCAGCAGCTGGGGAGTCCTTAACTATGGCTACACCTTC.

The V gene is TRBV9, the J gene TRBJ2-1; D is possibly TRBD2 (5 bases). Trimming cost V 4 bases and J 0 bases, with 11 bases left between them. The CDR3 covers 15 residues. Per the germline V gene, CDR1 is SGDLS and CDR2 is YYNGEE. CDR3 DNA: TGTGCCAGCAGCTATGAGGGAAACTCCTACAATGAGCAGTTCTTC. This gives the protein CASSYEGNSYNEQFF.

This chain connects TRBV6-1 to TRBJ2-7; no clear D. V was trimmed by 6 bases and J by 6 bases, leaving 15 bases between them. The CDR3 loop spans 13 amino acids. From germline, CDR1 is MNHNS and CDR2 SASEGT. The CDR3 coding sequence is TGTGCCAGCAGGGCCCAGCAGACTGGCGAGCAGTACTTC. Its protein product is CASRAQQTGEQYF.

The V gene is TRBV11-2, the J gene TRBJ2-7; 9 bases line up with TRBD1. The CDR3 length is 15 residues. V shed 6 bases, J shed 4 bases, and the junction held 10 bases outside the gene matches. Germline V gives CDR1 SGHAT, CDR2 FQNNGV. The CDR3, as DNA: TGTGCCAGCAGTGTTAACCGGGACAGGGTTTACGAGCAGTACTTC. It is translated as CASSVNRDRVYEQYF. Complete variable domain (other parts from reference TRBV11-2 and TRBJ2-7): EAGVAQSPRYKIIEKRQSVAFWCNPISGHATLYWYQQILGQGPKLLIQFQNNGVVDDSQLPKDRFSAERLKGVDSTLKIQPAKLEDSAVYLCASSVNRDRVYEQYFGPGTRLTVT.

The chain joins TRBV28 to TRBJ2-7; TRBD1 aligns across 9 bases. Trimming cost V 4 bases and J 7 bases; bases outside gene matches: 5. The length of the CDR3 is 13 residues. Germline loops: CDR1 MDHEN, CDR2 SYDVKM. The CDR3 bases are TGTGCCAGCAGTTCACCGGGACAGGGAGAGCAGTACTTC. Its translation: CASSSPGQGEQYF.

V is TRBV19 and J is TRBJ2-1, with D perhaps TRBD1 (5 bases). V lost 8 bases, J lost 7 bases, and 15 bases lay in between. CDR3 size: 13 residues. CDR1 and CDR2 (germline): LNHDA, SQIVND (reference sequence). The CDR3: CASAASRVNEQFF. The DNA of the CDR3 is TGTGCCAGTGCAGCGAGCAGGGTAAATGAGCAGTTCTTC.

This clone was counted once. The CDR3 nucleotides read TGTGCCAGCGGACAGGGTGATAAGTATTTT. As protein: CASGQGDKYF. The rearrangement joins TRBV19 to TRBJ2-3, with TRBD1 identical over 8 bases. Losses at the gene ends were 9 bases for V and 13 bases for J; bases not matched to a gene: 6. The CDR3 spans 10 residues. Germline CDR1 LNHDA, CDR2 SQIVND (reference sequence).

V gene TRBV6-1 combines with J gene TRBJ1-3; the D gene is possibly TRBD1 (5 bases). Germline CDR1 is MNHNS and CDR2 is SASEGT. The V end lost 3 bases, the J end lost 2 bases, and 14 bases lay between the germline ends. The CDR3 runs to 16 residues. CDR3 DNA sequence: TGTGCCAGCAGTGACCAGGGAAGGGTAGCTGGAAACACCATATATTTT. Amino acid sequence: CASSDQGRVAGNTIYF.

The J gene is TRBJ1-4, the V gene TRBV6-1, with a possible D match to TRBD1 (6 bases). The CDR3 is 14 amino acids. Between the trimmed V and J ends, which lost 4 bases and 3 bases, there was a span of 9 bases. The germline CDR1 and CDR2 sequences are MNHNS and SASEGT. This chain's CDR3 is CASSGGQPNEKLFF. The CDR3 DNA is TGTGCCAGCAGTGGCGGACAGCCTAATGAAAAACTGTTTTTT.

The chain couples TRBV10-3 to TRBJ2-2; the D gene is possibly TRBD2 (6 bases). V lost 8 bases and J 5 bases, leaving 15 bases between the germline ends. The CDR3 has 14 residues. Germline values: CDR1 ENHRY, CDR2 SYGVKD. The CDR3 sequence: CAIASSGRTGELFF. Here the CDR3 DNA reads TGTGCCATCGCGAGTAGCGGAAGAACCGGGGAGCTGTTTTTT.

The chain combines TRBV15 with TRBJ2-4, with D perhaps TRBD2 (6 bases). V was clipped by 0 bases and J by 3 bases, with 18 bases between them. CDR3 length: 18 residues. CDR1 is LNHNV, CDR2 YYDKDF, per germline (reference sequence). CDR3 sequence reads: CATSRDRASAGVKNIQYF. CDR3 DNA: TGTGCCACCAGCAGAGATAGGGCTAGCGCGGGCGTCAAAAACATTCAGTACTTC.